The sequence of this T cell receptor (beta chain) was determined in a study of beta chain features in type 1 diabetes. Regarding the study as a whole: Moderate yet significant TCRB CDR3 shortening was seen in Type 1 diabetes patients in all four CD4+ subsets. Patients with type 1 diabetes showed fewer VDJ junction insertions and more deletions.

CDR1 is SGHTA and CDR2 is FQGNSA in the germline V gene. CDR3 size: 14 residues. V was clipped by 0 bases and J by 2 bases, with 5 bases between them. This clone has more than one count but fewer than ten. Its target is unknown. Expressed TCRB transcripts were sequenced because the isolated RNA had all been reverse transcribed beforehand. Assay used: immunoSEQ multiplex PCR; TCRdb lists only in-frame clones, some missing. In the table there are 500,000 to 650,000 clones, around 12% of which are singletons. Sequencing was performed on naive CD4+ T cells from blood. This sequence joins TRBV7-2 and TRBJ2-1; maybe TRBD1 (5 bases). This receptor was identified in a man aged 25 to 40 with type 1 diabetes. CDR3 loop: CASSLADTYNEQFF. CDR3 in DNA: TGTGCCAGCAGCTTAGCGGACACCTACAATGAGCAGTTCTTC. Full variable domain (remainder filled in from reference TRBV7-2 and TRBJ2-1): GAGVSQSPSNKVTEKGKDVELRCDPISGHTALYWYRQSLGQGLEFLIYFQGNSAPDKSGLPSDRFSAERTGGSVSTLTIQRTQQEDSAVYLCASSLADTYNEQFFGPGTRLTVL.